Following are 7 T cell receptor beta chains from one sample sequenced in a study of blood T cell repertoires in COVID-19. Profiling relied on immunoSEQ multiplex PCR, and the TCRdb table lists in-frame clones only, not all of them. The table includes approximately 27,000 clones, about 85% detected once. Sequenced: peripheral blood. All receptors derive from a man between 70 and 80 years old with acute or convalescent COVID-19.

J is TRBJ2-3 and V is TRBV19; 11 bases line up with TRBD2. The CDR3 contains 14 residues. Trimming removed 5 bases from V and 4 bases from J; junction bases left unmatched: 2. Germline V CDR1 and CDR2: LNHDA, SQIVND (reference sequence). CDR3 protein: CASSPSGGSDTQYF. The CDR3 nucleotides are TGTGCCAGTAGTCCTAGCGGGGGGTCAGATACGCAGTATTTT. The complete variable domain, with remaining parts taken from reference TRBV19 and TRBJ2-3, reads DGGITQSPKYLFRKEGQNVTLSCEQNLNHDAMYWYRQDPGQGLRLIYYSQIVNDFQKGDIAEGYSVSREKKESFPLTVTSAQKNPTAFYLCASSPSGGSDTQYFGPGTRLTVL.

The chain combines TRBV5-1 with TRBJ2-3; 8 bases match TRBD2. The germline CDR1 and CDR2 sequences are SGHRS and YFSETQ. After removal of 1 base from V and 0 bases from J, the junction contained 10 bases not matched to a gene. This CDR3 contains 18 residues. CDR3 sequence (DNA): TGCGCCAGCAGCTTGTTCGTCTTGGGCGGGGGGAGCACAGATACGCAGTATTTT. This gives the protein CASSLFVLGGGSTDTQYF.

The chain has TRBV5-8 and TRBJ2-5; D is unclear. The V end lost 7 bases, the J end lost 9 bases, and 10 bases lay between the germline ends. The CDR3 extends over 10 amino acids. Germline CDR1 reads SGHTS; CDR2 reads YDEGEE. CDR3 sequence: CASAFGAQYF. In DNA form, the CDR3 reads TGTGCCAGCGCGTTTGGAGCCCAGTACTTC.

This clone was recorded many times. The V gene is TRBV6-5, the J gene TRBJ2-7; tentative D call: TRBD2 (6 bases). V lost 0 bases and J lost 3, with 15 bases in between. The CDR3 consists of 16 residues. Per the germline V gene, CDR1 is MNHEY and CDR2 is SVGAGI. The CDR3 reads CASSYSDGGMGYEQYF. CDR3 sequence (DNA): TGTGCCAGCAGTTACTCGGACGGCGGGATGGGCTACGAGCAGTACTTC.

This clone was seen once. The rearrangement uses TRBV5-5 and TRBJ1-1, with 12 bases matching TRBD1. Germline CDR1 is SGHKS and CDR2 is YYEKEE (reference sequence). Unmatched junction bases numbered 0, after V lost 3 bases and J lost 0 bases. The CDR3 totals 15 residues. For the CDR3, the DNA is TGTGCCAGCAGCTGGGACAGGGGGCTGAACACTGAAGCTTTCTTT. Its protein product is CASSWDRGLNTEAFF.

The chain employs TRBV5-8 and TRBJ2-2, with 7 bases that match TRBD1. Germline lookup yields CDR1 SGHTS and CDR2 YDEGEE. CDR3 length: 16 residues. V was clipped by 4 bases and J by 6 bases; unmatched bases: 12. The CDR3 bases are TGTGCCAGCAGCAGGCCGGGACAGTCAATCGCCGGGGAGCTGTTTTTT. It specifies CASSRPGQSIAGELFF.

The V call is TRBV6-1, the J call TRBJ2-7; D unclear. The CDR3 extends over 13 amino acids. Germline-derived CDR1 and CDR2 are MNHNS and SASEGT. The V end lost 2 bases, the J end lost 7 bases, and 12 bases lay between the germline ends. CDR3 sequence reads: CASSEKTFWEQYF. The CDR3, as DNA: TGTGCCAGCAGTGAAAAGACTTTCTGGGAGCAGTACTTC.